This T cell receptor beta chain comes out of a study of blood T cell repertoires in COVID-19. As for the study in general: Acute and convalescent COVID-19 specimens originated in the United States, Italy and Spain. The cDNA or gDNA used as material had been derived from T cells, B-cell-depleted T cells, or PBMCs.

In the original analysis: How many nucleated cells were present was estimated from reference gene primer amplification. Assay used: immunoSEQ multiplex PCR; TCRdb lists only in-frame clones, some missing. The V and J calls and clone size come from that table; D and trimming were worked out from the DNA. The sample lists some 77,000 clones, 90% occurring once. The junction had 11 bases not matched to a gene; V was cut back by 6 bases and J by 7 bases. CDR3 length equals 15 residues. The germline CDR1 and CDR2 sequences are SQVTM and ANQGSEA. This chain joins TRBV29-1 and TRBJ2-2; 10 nucleotides match TRBD2. Material: peripheral blood. This sequence was found in an elderly woman with active or convalescent COVID-19. CDR3 sequence: CSVPGLAGEFGELFF. DNA of the CDR3: TGCAGCGTCCCCGGGCTAGCGGGAGAGTTCGGGGAGCTGTTTTTT.